This TCR beta chain was sequenced during a study of long-term antiretroviral therapy in people with HIV. Survey level was the resolution at which the v3.0 immunoSEQ assay ran. Libraries were prepared by immunoSEQ multiplex PCR; TCRdb keeps only in-frame clonotypes and omits some of them. The sample lists around 7,300 clones, 65% to 75% occurring once. Study findings and constraints: Controls showed broader CDR3 length ranges than did the HIV repertoires.

The CDR3 sequence is 15 residues long. The germline gives CDR1 SGHKS, CDR2 YYEKEE (reference sequence). V lost 5 bases, J lost 6 bases, and 20 bases lay in between. Worth noting for this clone: Its antigen is not known.

The sequence was collected from a middle-aged man with HIV. The chain couples TRBV5-5 to TRBJ1-2; tentatively, D is TRBD1 (5 bases). Sequenced here: unsorted PBMCs, sampled about 0.9 years before starting antiretroviral therapy. The DNA for the CDR3 is TGTGCCAGCAGACCCCGGGACGGTTGGGGGGATGGCTACACCTTC. Translation gives CASRPRDGWGDGYTF.